The T cell receptor beta chain described here comes from a study of OX40 agonist ivuxolimab in advanced cancers. Assay: immunoSEQ multiplex PCR; the TCRdb copy retains only in-frame clones and omits some. Seen here are 25,000 to 35,000 clones, more than 75% observed once, and the top ten hold more than 25%. This CDR3 has 14 amino acids. Germline V CDR1 and CDR2: SGHTA, FQGNSA. Trimming left V 5 bases short and J 4 bases short, with 12 bases between. This clonotype originated in an adult with an advanced solid tumor such as melanoma, head and neck, liver or kidney cancer. Sequenced here: CD4+ or CD8+ T cells sorted from blood, sampled in a trial of the OX40 agonist ivuxolimab. This sequence joins TRBV7-2 and TRBJ2-1, with D possibly TRBD2 on 6 matching bases. The CDR3 sequence is CASSAGLIYNEQFF. The CDR3 DNA sequence: TGTGCCAGCAGCGCGGGACTTATATACAATGAGCAGTTCTTC.